This T cell receptor (beta chain) was profiled in a study of chemoradiotherapy in HPV16-positive cancers. Using immunoSEQ multiplex PCR, the repertoire was profiled, and TCRdb retains in-frame clones only, with some absent. The sample gives some 11,000 clones, roughly 76% of which show up once; 0.94% is in the top ten. The CDR3 contains 14 residues. Trimming took off 4 bases at V and 5 bases at J, with 11 bases between the two ends. Looked up from germline, CDR1 is MDHEN and CDR2 is SYDVKM. This TCR came from a human donor with HPV-associated anogenital cancer. This sequence joins TRBV28 and TRBJ2-2, with D tentatively TRBD1 (5 bases). This material was obtained from a patient who underwent chemoradiotherapy. The CDR3 here is CASSYRGKTGELFF. The DNA of the CDR3 is TGTGCCAGCAGTTATAGGGGAAAGACCGGGGAGCTGTTTTTT.